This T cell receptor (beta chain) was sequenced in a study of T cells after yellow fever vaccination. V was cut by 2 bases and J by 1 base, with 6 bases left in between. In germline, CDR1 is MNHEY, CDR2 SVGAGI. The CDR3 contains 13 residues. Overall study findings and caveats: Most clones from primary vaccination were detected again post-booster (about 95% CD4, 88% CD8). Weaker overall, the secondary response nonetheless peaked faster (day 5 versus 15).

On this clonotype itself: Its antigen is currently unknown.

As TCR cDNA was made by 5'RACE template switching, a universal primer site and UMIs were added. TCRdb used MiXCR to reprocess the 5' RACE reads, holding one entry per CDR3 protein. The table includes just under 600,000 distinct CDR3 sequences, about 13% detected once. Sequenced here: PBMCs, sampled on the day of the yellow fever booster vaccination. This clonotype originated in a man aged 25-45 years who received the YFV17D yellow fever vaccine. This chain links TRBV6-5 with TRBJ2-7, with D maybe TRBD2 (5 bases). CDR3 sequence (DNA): TGTGCCAGCAGTTACCGGGAATCCTACGAGCAGTACTTC. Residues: CASSYRESYEQYF.